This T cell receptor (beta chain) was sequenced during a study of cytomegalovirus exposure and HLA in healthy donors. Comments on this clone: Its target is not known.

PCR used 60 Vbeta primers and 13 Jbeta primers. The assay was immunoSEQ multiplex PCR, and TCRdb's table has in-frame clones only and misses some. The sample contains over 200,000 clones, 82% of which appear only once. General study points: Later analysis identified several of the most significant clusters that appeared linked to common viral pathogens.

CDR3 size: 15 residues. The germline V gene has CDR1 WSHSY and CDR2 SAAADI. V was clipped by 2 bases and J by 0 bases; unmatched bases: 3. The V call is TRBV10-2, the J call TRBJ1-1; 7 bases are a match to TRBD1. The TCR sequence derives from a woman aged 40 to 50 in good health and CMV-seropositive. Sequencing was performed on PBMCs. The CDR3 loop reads CASSEITGVNTEAFF. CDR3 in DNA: TGCGCCAGCAGTGAGATTACAGGGGTGAACACTGAAGCTTTCTTT.